The rows below give T cell receptor beta chains drawn from one sample of a study of neurological immune-mediated disorders. TCRdb reprocessed the 5' RACE reads via MiXCR and lists one record per CDR3 protein. The table lists 66,000 or so distinct CDR3 sequences, around 3% of them singletons. Sequencing was done on a sample of PBMCs. The receptors shown here come from a man aged 40-50 years with multiple sclerosis. CDR3s include the opening cysteine and the closing phenylalanine or tryptophan. The D gene is left open where the match is weak. Rows give clone size only sometimes, using once, few, many, or a class for an expanded clone.

D gene: .; J gene: TRBJ2-3; V gene: TRBV19; clone size: few; CDR3 DNA: TGTGCCAGTAGTCCACACACAGATACGCAGTATTTT; CDR3 protein: CASSPHTDTQYF
D gene: .; J gene: TRBJ2-6; V gene: TRBV29-1; clone size: many; CDR3 DNA: TGCAGTGCTAGTTCTGGGGCCAACGTCCTGACTTTC; CDR3 protein: CSASSGANVLTF
D gene: TRBD2; J gene: TRBJ2-1; V gene: TRBV6-6; clone size: few; CDR3 DNA: TGTGCCAGCAGGGGACTAGCGGGAGGGGGTTGGAATGAGCAGTTCTTC; CDR3 protein: CASRGLAGGGWNEQFF
D gene: .; J gene: TRBJ2-7; V gene: TRBV5-1; clone size: many; CDR3 DNA: TGCGCCAGCAGCTCAGAATCTGGGCTCGAGCAGTACTTC; CDR3 protein: CASSSESGLEQYF
D gene: .; J gene: TRBJ1-1; V gene: TRBV12-3/TRBV12-4; clone size: many; CDR3 DNA: TGTGCCAGCAGAAACAGGGCAGGGAACACTGAAGCTTTCTTT; CDR3 protein: CASRNRAGNTEAFF
D gene: TRBD1; J gene: TRBJ2-7; V gene: TRBV5-1; clone size: many; CDR3 DNA: TGCGCCAGCAGCCTCCGGGACAGGGAGTCCTACGAGCAGTACTTC; CDR3 protein: CASSLRDRESYEQYF
D gene: .; J gene: TRBJ1-1; V gene: TRBV20-1; clone size: many; CDR3 DNA: TGCAGTGCTACAGGGACGGGGAACACTGAAGCTTTCTTT; CDR3 protein: CSATGTGNTEAFF
D gene: TRBD2; J gene: TRBJ2-1; V gene: TRBV5-1; clone size: many; CDR3 DNA: TGCGCCAGCAGCTTGGATCTAGCGGGAGTGAGTGAGCAGTTCTTC; CDR3 protein: CASSLDLAGVSEQFF
D gene: .; J gene: TRBJ1-4; V gene: TRBV20-1; clone size: many; CDR3 DNA: TGCAGTGCGAGGGATACAGGGCTCGATGAAAAACTGTTTTTT; CDR3 protein: CSARDTGLDEKLFF
D gene: .; J gene: TRBJ2-5; V gene: TRBV5-1; clone size: many; CDR3 DNA: TGCGCCAGCAGCCGACTAGAGCCTTCCCAAGAGACCCAGTACTTC; CDR3 protein: CASSRLEPSQETQYF
D gene: .; J gene: TRBJ1-1; V gene: TRBV5-1; clone size: many; CDR3 DNA: TGCGCCAGCAGAGTTTCGGGATCGAACACTGAAGCTTTCTTT; CDR3 protein: CASRVSGSNTEAFF
D gene: TRBD1; J gene: TRBJ1-2; V gene: TRBV27; clone size: many; CDR3 DNA: TGTGCCAGCAGTCAGACAGGGACCTATGGCTACACCTTC; CDR3 protein: CASSQTGTYGYTF
D gene: .; J gene: TRBJ1-1; V gene: TRBV5-6; clone size: .; CDR3 DNA: TGTGCCAGCACCGGGCACCATAGAAACACTGAAGCTTTCTTT; CDR3 protein: CASTGHHRNTEAFF